This T cell receptor beta chain was recovered during a study of T cell clones after liver transplantation. Looking at the study overall: Three of eight recipients were HCV-positive; others had non-autoimmune, non-viral indications. Samples came pre-transplant, pre-randomization before withdrawal, and post-randomization after withdrawal ended.

The repertoire was sequenced with immunoSEQ multiplex PCR; TCRdb's copy has only in-frame clones and lacks some. Counted here are about 120,000 clones, 90% occurring once; the ten biggest clones make up roughly 0.8%. General study results and limits: Circulating graft-donor-reactive CD4 TCRbeta sequences fell significantly post-transplant in most of the 8 subjects.

Trimming removed 3 bases at V and 3 bases at J, with 13 bases between. This CDR3 is built from 14 residues. Germline lookup yields CDR1 GTSNPN and CDR2 SVGIG (reference sequence). Notes on this clone: Its cognate antigen is unknown.

The chain carries TRBV30 and TRBJ2-3; maybe TRBD2 (6 bases). The starting material was CD4+ T cells from blood, obtained 12 months after liver transplant. The sequence was obtained from a human patient who received a liver transplant. Among the T cells, some may be from the graft donor. CDR3 nucleotides: TGTGCCTGGAGAAGGGGCCGGGGGACAGATACGCAGTATTTT. Its translation: CAWRRGRGTDTQYF.